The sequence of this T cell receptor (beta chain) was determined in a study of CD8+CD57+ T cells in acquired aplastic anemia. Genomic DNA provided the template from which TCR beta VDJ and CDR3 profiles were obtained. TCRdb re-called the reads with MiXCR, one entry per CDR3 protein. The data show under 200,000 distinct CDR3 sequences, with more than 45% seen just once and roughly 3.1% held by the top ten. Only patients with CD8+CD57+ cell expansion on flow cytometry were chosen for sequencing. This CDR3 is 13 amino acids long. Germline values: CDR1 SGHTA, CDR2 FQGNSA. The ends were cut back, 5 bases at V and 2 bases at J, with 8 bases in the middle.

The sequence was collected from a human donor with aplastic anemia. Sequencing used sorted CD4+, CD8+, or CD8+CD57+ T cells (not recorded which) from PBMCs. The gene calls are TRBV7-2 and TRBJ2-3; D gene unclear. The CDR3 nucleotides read TGTGCCAGCAGCCAAGAGGTCACAGATACGCAGTATTTT. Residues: CASSQEVTDTQYF.